The 2 T cell receptor beta chains reported below all come from one sample, sequenced in a study of blood T cell repertoires in COVID-19 (dated by TCRdb to the early 2020s). The library was obtained by the immunoSEQ multiplex PCR assay. Here the immuneACCESS table is served through TCRdb, limited to in-frame sequences with V and J called. Missing clones are a known gap in these copies; in checked studies unresolved V genes cover under half, and the rest lacks a known reason. The sample table holds around 230,000 clones, of which about 88% were seen once. In total, the top ten clones hold approximately 0.66% of the sample. The sequenced sample was peripheral blood. These receptors all come from a middle-aged man with acute or convalescent COVID-19.

The CDR3 bases are TGCGCCAGCAGCCAAGATAGCGGGTCCTACAATGAGCAGTTCTTC. This sequence encodes CASSQDSGSYNEQFF. The chain is built from TRBV4-1 and TRBJ2-1; TRBD2 agrees at 7 bases. The ends lost 0 bases at V and 1 base at J; junction bases unmatched: 0. The CDR3 has 15 residues. CDR1 and CDR2 from the germline V gene are MGHRA and YSYEKL.

On this clone itself: This likely comes from a read error, as the CDR3 has no conserved phenylalanine or tryptophan at its end. It is unclear where the CDR3 begins or ends on the DNA, so no DNA is shown, and the CDR3 is as TCRdb lists it. J is TRBJ1-1 and V is TRBV21-1. TRBV21-1 is marked as a pseudogene. The CDR3 numbers 8 amino acids, ends counted. CDR3 sequence reads: CASGGANS.